This T cell receptor beta chain was found in a study of cytomegalovirus exposure and HLA in healthy donors. Whole-study results and caveats: Rare TCR sequences predominated, though certain public TCRs were found in many donors.

Germline lookup yields CDR1 SGHKS and CDR2 YYEKEE (reference sequence). Trimming took off 4 bases at V and 4 bases at J, with 18 bases between the two ends. The CDR3 spans 15 residues. Measured with immunoSEQ multiplex PCR; TCRdb has only the in-frame clones, and not every one. This table has more than 150,000 clones, more than 75% appearing once. Notes on this clone: Its antigen is not identified.

The J gene is TRBJ2-7, the V gene TRBV5-5; D might be TRBD1 (5 bases). The clonotype was recovered from a young man in good health and CMV-seropositive. The sequencing input was PBMCs. The CDR3 coding sequence is TGTGCCAGCAGCCCTGGGCCCCAGGGAAGATACGAGCAGTACTTC. It translates to CASSPGPQGRYEQYF.